Sequencing of this T cell receptor (beta chain) was carried out in a study of blood T cell repertoires in COVID-19. Study-wide background: Samples taken during acute and convalescent COVID-19 were collected in the United States, Italy and Spain. T cells, B-cell-depleted T cells, or PBMCs supplied cDNA or gDNA.

There are 12 residues in the CDR3. The germline V gene encodes CDR1 SGHRS and CDR2 YFSETQ. Trimming shortened V by 4 bases and J by 3 bases, and 8 bases separated the two germline ends. Seattle cases were enrolled at active infection and followed longitudinally. Source study methods: Amplified reference gene primers provided the basis for estimating nucleated cell counts. Method: immunoSEQ multiplex PCR; TCRdb's copy keeps in-frame clones and lacks some. The D gene and trimming were derived from the DNA, and the V and J assignments and clone size from that table. Among roughly 220,000 clones listed, roughly 79% were seen once.

Sequenced input: peripheral blood. This clonotype was obtained from a woman of 80 years or more with COVID-19, enrolled during active disease. The chain couples TRBV5-1 to TRBJ2-7; D uncertain. For the CDR3, the DNA is TGCGCCAGCAGCATGGACGGCTACGAGCAGTACTTC. Its protein product is CASSMDGYEQYF.